The clone carrying this T cell receptor beta chain was recorded many times. Its antigen remains unidentified. The cell input for sorted libraries was approximately 1 million, and those cells were CD4+ or CD8+ T cells. The sample originates from a study of neurological immune-mediated disorders. Template-switch 5'RACE cDNA synthesis added a 10-nucleotide unique molecular identifier. Over 170 million TCR-beta sequences from 15-18 subjects came from every sequencing run. From the 5' RACE reads, TCRdb called clonotypes with MiXCR, one entry per CDR3 protein. The table lists roughly 31,000 distinct CDR3 sequences, around 21% of them singletons, with roughly 29% in the top ten. Study-level points and caveats: No expanded-clone CDR3 amino acid sequence recurred across subjects, suggesting private TCR-beta repertoires.

Looked up from germline, CDR1 is SNHLY and CDR2 is FYNNEI. CDR3 length equals 14 residues. Trimming removed 3 bases from V and 0 bases from J, with 9 bases in between. The specimen sequenced was CD4+ T cells from blood. The J gene is TRBJ2-7, the V gene TRBV2; D not certain. The sequence was collected from a man aged 50 to 60 with HTLV-1-associated myelopathy (HAM/TSP). In DNA, the CDR3 is TGTGCCAGCAGTGATGCCCGGCCCTCCTACGAGCAGTACTTC. It is translated as CASSDARPSYEQYF.